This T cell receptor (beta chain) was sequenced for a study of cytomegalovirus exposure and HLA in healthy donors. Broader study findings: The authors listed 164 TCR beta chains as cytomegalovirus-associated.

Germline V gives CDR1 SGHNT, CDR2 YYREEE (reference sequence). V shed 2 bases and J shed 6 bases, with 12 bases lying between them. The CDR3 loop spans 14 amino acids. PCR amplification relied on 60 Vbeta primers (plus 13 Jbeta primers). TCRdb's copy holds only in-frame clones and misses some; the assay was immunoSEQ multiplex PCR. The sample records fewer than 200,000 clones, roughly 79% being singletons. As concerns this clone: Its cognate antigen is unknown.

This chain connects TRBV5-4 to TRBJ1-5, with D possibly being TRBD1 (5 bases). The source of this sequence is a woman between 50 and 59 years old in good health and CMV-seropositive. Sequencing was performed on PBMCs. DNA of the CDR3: TGTGCCAGCAGCTTTGGAGGGGCGGGTCAGCCCCAGCATTTT. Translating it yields CASSFGGAGQPQHF.